The rows below give T cell receptor beta chains drawn from one sample of a study of spatial heterogeneity in lung cancer. TCRdb reprocessed the 5' RACE reads with MiXCR, giving one entry per CDR3 protein. The data hold 10,000 to 15,000 distinct CDR3 sequences, with approximately 3.5% observed a single time. The sequences come from PBMCs, collected at surgery. The receptor source for this set is a male donor with early-stage non-small cell lung cancer. Each CDR3 is given with its conserved first and last residue. The order of the fields is clone size, V gene, D gene, J gene, CDR3 DNA, CDR3 protein. D genes are given only for firm matches. Clone size is given for some rows only: seen once, a few or many times, or a class if the clone is expanded.

clone_size: many
v_call: TRBV6-1
d_call: TRBD2
j_call: TRBJ2-3
cdr3_nt: TGTGCCAGCAGTTTTTTAGCGGGAGCAGGCACAGATACGCAGTATTTT
cdr3_aa: CASSFLAGAGTDTQYF

clone_size: few
v_call: TRBV20-1
d_call: TRBD1
j_call: TRBJ2-1
cdr3_nt: TGCAGTGCTAGAGCCGGGACAGGGGACTACAATGAGCAGTTCTTC
cdr3_aa: CSARAGTGDYNEQFF

clone_size: many
v_call: TRBV18
d_call: .
j_call: TRBJ2-7
cdr3_nt: TGTGCCAGCTCACCTCCCGGGGGCCTCTACGAGCAGTACTTC
cdr3_aa: CASSPPGGLYEQYF

clone_size: many
v_call: TRBV6-6
d_call: TRBD2
j_call: TRBJ2-1
cdr3_nt: TGTGCCAGCAGTTACCAGCGGGAGGGTGATGAGCAGTTCTTC
cdr3_aa: CASSYQREGDEQFF

clone_size: many
v_call: TRBV19
d_call: .
j_call: TRBJ1-3
cdr3_nt: TGTGCCAGTCAGGACGGAGGCTCTGGAAACACCATATATTTT
cdr3_aa: CASQDGGSGNTIYF

clone_size: .
v_call: TRBV5-6
d_call: .
j_call: TRBJ2-5
cdr3_nt: TGTGCCAGCAGCTTGGTCGAGTCCCTTCCCCTCTTC
cdr3_aa: CASSLVESLPLF

clone_size: .
v_call: TRBV10-3
d_call: TRBD1
j_call: TRBJ2-7
cdr3_nt: TGTGCCACCACCCTCCACGGACAGGGGCAAGAGCAGTACTTC
cdr3_aa: CATTLHGQGQEQYF

clone_size: many
v_call: TRBV7-2
d_call: .
j_call: TRBJ2-5
cdr3_nt: TGTGCCAGCAGCTTAAACCGGGGGGAGACCCAGTACTTC
cdr3_aa: CASSLNRGETQYF

clone_size: few
v_call: TRBV6-1
d_call: .
j_call: TRBJ1-6
cdr3_nt: TGTGCCAGCAGTGAAGTGGGGAAAGGTAATTCACCCCTCCACTTT
cdr3_aa: CASSEVGKGNSPLHF

clone_size: many
v_call: TRBV5-1
d_call: TRBD2
j_call: TRBJ2-7
cdr3_nt: TGCGCCAGCTTTAGCTGGCGGGAGTTGTACGAGCAGTACTTC
cdr3_aa: CASFSWRELYEQYF

clone_size: many
v_call: TRBV25-1
d_call: .
j_call: TRBJ2-1
cdr3_nt: TGTGCCAGCAGTGACACTATAGGGGAGCAGTTCTTC
cdr3_aa: CASSDTIGEQFF

clone_size: many
v_call: TRBV7-3
d_call: TRBD1
j_call: TRBJ2-1
cdr3_nt: TGTGCCAGCAGCCCACAGGGGGCCTCGAACAATGAGCAGTTCTTC
cdr3_aa: CASSPQGASNNEQFF

clone_size: many
v_call: TRBV5-6
d_call: TRBD2
j_call: TRBJ2-1
cdr3_nt: TGTGCCAGCAGCTTGGGGGGGACTACCTCCTACAATGAGCAGTTCTTC
cdr3_aa: CASSLGGTTSYNEQFF

clone_size: .
v_call: TRBV7-6
d_call: .
j_call: TRBJ2-1
cdr3_nt: TGTGCCAGCAGCTTAACCGCCTCTAGCTCCTACAATGAGCAGTTCTTC
cdr3_aa: CASSLTASSSYNEQFF

clone_size: many
v_call: TRBV29-1
d_call: TRBD1
j_call: TRBJ1-2
cdr3_nt: TGCAGCGTTGAAAGGGACAGGGACTCTCTAGGGCGCCCTGGCTACACCTTC
cdr3_aa: CSVERDRDSLGRPGYTF

clone_size: many
v_call: TRBV4-1
d_call: .
j_call: TRBJ1-2
cdr3_nt: TGCGCCAGCAGCCAAGAAACAGCAAACTATGGCTACACCTTC
cdr3_aa: CASSQETANYGYTF

clone_size: many
v_call: TRBV7-2
d_call: .
j_call: TRBJ1-1
cdr3_nt: TGTGCCAGCAGCTTTCAGGGTAGGAACACTGAAGCTTTCTTT
cdr3_aa: CASSFQGRNTEAFF

clone_size: .
v_call: TRBV6-6
d_call: .
j_call: TRBJ2-7
cdr3_nt: TGTGCCAGCAGTCGCAACTACGAGCAGTACTTC
cdr3_aa: CASSRNYEQYF

clone_size: .
v_call: TRBV12-3/TRBV12-4
d_call: TRBD1
j_call: TRBJ1-1
cdr3_nt: TGTGCCAGCAGTCCCGATACAGGGGAGGACACTGAAGCTTTCTTT
cdr3_aa: CASSPDTGEDTEAFF

clone_size: many
v_call: TRBV4-3
d_call: .
j_call: TRBJ2-7
cdr3_nt: TGCGCCAGCAGCCTAGATGTCCGGACAGACCATTACGAGCAGTACTTC
cdr3_aa: CASSLDVRTDHYEQYF

clone_size: many
v_call: TRBV12-3/TRBV12-4
d_call: .
j_call: TRBJ2-7
cdr3_nt: TGTGCCAGCAGTACGCTGGGCAGCGAGCAGTACTTC
cdr3_aa: CASSTLGSEQYF

clone_size: many
v_call: TRBV6-1
d_call: .
j_call: TRBJ2-7
cdr3_nt: TGTGCCAGCAGTGGTCCCAACGAGCAGTACTTC
cdr3_aa: CASSGPNEQYF

clone_size: many
v_call: TRBV5-6
d_call: .
j_call: TRBJ2-1
cdr3_nt: TGTGCCAGCAGCTTGGGGTTTTTAGGTGGGAGCTCGAGGTACAATGAGCAGTTCTTC
cdr3_aa: CASSLGFLGGSSRYNEQFF

clone_size: .
v_call: TRBV6-1
d_call: .
j_call: TRBJ2-7
cdr3_nt: TGTGCCAGCAGCCACAGCCCAGGTTACGAGCAGTACTTC
cdr3_aa: CASSHSPGYEQYF